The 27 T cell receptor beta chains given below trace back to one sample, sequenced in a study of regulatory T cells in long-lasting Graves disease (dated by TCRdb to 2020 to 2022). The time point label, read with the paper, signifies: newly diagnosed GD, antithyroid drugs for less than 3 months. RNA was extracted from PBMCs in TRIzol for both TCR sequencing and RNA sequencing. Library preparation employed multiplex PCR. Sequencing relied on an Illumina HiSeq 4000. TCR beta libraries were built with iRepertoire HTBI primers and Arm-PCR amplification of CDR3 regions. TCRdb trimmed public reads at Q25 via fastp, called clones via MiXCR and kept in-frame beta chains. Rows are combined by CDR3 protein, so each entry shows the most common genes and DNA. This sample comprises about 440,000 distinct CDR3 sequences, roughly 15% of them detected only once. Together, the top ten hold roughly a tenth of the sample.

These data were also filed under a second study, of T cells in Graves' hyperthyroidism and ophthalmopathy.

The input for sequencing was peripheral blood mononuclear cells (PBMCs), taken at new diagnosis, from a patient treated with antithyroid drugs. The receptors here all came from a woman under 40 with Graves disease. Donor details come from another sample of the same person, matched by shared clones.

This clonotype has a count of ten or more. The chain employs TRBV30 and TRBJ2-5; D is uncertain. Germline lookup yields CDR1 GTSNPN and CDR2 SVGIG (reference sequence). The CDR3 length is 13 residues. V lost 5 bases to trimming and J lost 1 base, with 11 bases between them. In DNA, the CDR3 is TGTGCCTGGTCGGCAGAGCTCCAAGAGACCCAGTACTTC. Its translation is CAWSAELQETQYF.

Here the CDR3 DNA reads TGTGCCAGCAGCTTAGGTGGCAGGTCCTCCAACACTGAAGCTTTCTTT. This codes for CASSLGGRSSNTEAFF. This rearrangement joins TRBV7-2 to TRBJ1-1; no definite D call. Germline values: CDR1 SGHTA, CDR2 FQGNSA. V shed 1 base and J shed 2 bases, with 14 bases lying between them. The CDR3 has 16 residues.

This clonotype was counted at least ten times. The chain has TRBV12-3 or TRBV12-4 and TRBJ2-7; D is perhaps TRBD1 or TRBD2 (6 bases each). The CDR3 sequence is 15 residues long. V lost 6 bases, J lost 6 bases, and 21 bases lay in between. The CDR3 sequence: CASRATRGVHSEQYF. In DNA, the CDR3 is TGTGCCAGCAGAGCCACGAGGGGGGTACATTCCGAGCAGTACTTC.

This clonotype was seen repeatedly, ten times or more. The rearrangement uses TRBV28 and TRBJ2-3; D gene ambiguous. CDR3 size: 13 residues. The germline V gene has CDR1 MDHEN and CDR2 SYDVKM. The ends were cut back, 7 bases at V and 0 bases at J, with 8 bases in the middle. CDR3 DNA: TGTGCCAGCACTGTACCGAGCACAGATACGCAGTATTTT. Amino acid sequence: CASTVPSTDTQYF.

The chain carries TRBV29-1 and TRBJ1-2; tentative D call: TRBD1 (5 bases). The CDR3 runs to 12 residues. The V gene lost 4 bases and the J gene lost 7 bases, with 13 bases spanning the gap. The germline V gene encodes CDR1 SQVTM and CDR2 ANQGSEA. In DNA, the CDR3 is TGCAGCGTTGGTTCGGGGGTGAGTGGCTACACCTTC. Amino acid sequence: CSVGSGVSGYTF.

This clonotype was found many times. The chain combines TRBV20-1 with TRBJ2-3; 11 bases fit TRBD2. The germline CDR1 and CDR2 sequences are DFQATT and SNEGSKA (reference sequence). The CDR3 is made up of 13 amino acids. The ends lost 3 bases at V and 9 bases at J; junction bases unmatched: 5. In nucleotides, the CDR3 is TGCAGTGCTAGGGAGCTAGCGGGAGGCACGCAGTATTTT. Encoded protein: CSARELAGGTQYF.

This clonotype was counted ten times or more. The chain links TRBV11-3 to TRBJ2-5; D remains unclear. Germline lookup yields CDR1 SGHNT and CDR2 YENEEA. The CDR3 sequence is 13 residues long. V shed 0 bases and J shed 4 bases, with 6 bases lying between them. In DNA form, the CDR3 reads TGTGCCAGCAGCTTAGATCCTGGAGAGACCCAGTACTTC. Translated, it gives CASSLDPGETQYF.

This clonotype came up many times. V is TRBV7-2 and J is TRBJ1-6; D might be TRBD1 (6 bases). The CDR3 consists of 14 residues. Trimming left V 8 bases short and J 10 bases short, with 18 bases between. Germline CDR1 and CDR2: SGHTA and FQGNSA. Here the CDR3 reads CASGRTVSWSPLHF. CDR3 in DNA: TGTGCCAGCGGGAGGACAGTTTCATGGTCACCCCTCCACTTT.

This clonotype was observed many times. The CDR3 DNA follows: TGTGCCAGTCAGGGTACTAACTATGGCTACACCTTC. The encoded protein is CASQGTNYGYTF. This chain joins TRBV27 and TRBJ1-2; D is possibly TRBD1 (5 bases). The V and J ends lost 9 bases and 0 bases respectively, with 8 bases between them. Germline-derived CDR1 and CDR2 are MNHEY and SMNVEV (reference sequence). The CDR3 runs 12 residues.

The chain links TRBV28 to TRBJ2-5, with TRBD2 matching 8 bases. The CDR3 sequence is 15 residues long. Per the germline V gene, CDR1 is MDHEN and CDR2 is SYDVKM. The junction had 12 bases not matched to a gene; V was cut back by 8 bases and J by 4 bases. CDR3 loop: CASYPGTRVGETQYF. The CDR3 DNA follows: TGTGCCAGCTACCCCGGGACTAGAGTTGGAGAGACCCAGTACTTC.

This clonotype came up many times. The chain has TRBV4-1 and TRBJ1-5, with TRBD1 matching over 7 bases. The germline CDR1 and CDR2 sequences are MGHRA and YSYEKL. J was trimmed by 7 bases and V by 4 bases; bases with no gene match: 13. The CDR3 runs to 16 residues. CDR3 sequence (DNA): TGCGCCAGCAGCCCCTCCGGACAGGTCTCGGGACAGCCCCAGCATTTT. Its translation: CASSPSGQVSGQPQHF.

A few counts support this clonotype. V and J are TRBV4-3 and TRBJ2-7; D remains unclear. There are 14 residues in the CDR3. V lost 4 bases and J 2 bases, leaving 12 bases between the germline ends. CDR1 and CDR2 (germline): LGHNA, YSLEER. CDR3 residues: CASSPRAQAYEQYF. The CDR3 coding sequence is TGCGCCAGCAGCCCGCGTGCGCAAGCCTACGAGCAGTACTTC.

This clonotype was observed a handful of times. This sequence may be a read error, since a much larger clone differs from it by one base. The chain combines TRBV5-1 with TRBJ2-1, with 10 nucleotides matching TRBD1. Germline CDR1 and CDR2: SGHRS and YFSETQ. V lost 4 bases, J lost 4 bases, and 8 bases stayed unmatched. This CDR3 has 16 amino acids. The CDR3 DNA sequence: TGCGCCAGCAGCCCGAATGTGGGACAGGGGTACAATGAGCAGTTCTTC. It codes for CASSPNVGQGYNEQFF.

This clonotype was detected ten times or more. CDR3 sequence reads: CASSIGTSSYEQYF. CDR3 sequence (DNA): TGTGCCAGCAGTATCGGGACTAGCTCCTACGAGCAGTACTTC. V is TRBV27 and J is TRBJ2-7, with TRBD2 matching 8 bases. J gave up 0 bases and V 5 bases, and 3 bases lay outside the gene matches. This CDR3 has 14 amino acids. Germline CDR1 reads MNHEY; CDR2 reads SMNVEV (reference sequence).

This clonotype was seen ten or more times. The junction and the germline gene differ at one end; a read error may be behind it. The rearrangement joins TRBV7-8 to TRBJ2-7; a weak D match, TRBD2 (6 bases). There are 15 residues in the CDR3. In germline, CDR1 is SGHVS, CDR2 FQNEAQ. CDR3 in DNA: TGTGCCAACAGCTTAATCGGGAGACCTAACGGCGAGCAGTACTTC. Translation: CANSLIGRPNGEQYF.

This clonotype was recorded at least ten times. CDR3: CASSLTGAMDEKLFF. CDR3 DNA sequence: TGTGCCAGCAGTTTAACAGGGGCGATGGATGAAAAACTGTTTTTT. The gene calls are TRBV28 and TRBJ1-4, with TRBD1 identical over 7 bases. The length of the CDR3 is 15 residues. V lost 2 bases, J lost 6 bases, and 6 bases stayed unmatched. In germline, CDR1 is MDHEN, CDR2 SYDVKM.

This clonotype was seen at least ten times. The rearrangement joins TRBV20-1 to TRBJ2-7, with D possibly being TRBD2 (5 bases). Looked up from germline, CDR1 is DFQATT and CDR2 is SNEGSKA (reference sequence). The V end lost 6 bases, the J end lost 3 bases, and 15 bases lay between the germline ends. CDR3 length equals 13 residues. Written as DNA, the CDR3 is TGCAGTGCCCTCAAGCAGGAGGACTACGAGCAGTACTTC. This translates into CSALKQEDYEQYF.

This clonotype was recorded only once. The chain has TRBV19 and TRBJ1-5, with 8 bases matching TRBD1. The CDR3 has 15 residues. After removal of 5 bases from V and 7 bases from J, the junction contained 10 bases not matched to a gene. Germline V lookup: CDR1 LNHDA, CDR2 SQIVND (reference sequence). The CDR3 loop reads CASSFGQGGSQPQHF. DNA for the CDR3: TGTGCCAGTAGTTTCGGACAGGGAGGGTCACAGCCCCAGCATTTT.

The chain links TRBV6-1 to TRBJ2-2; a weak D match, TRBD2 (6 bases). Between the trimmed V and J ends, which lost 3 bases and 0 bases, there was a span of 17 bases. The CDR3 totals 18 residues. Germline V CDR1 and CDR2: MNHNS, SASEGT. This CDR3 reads CASSDNLVGGANTGELFF. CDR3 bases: TGTGCCAGCAGTGATAATTTAGTGGGAGGTGCGAACACCGGGGAGCTGTTTTTT.

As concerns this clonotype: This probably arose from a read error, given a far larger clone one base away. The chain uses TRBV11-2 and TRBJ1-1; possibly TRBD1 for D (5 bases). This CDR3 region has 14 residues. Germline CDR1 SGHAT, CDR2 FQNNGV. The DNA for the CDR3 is TGCGCCAGCAGCTTGCAGGGTCTCAGCACTGAAGCTTTCTTT. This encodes CASSLQGLSTEAFF. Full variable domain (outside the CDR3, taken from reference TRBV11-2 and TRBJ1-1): EAGVAQSPRYKIIEKRQSVAFWCNPISGHATLYWYQQILGQGPKLLIQFQNNGVVDDSQLPKDRFSAERLKGVDSTLKIQPAKLEDSAVYLCASSLQGLSTEAFFGQGTRLTVV.

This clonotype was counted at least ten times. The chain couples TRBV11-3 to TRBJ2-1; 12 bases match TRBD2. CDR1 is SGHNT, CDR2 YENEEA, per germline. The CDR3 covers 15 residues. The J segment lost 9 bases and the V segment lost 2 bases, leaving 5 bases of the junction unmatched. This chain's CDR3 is CASSLRLAGDSEQFF. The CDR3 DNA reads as TGTGCCAGCAGCTTAAGACTAGCGGGAGATAGTGAGCAGTTCTTC.

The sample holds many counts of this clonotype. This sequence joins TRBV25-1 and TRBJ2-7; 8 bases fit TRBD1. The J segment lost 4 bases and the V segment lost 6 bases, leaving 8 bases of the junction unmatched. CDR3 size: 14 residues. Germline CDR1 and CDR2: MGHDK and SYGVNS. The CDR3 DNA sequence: TGTGCCAGCAGCGAGGGGACAGGCCAATACGAGCAGTACTTC. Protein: CASSEGTGQYEQYF.

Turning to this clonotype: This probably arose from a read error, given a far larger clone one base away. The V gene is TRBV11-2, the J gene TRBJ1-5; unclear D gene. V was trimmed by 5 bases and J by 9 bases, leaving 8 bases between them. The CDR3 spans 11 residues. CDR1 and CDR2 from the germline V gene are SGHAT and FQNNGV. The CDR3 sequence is CASSLSRPQHF. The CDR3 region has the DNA TGTGCCAGCAGCCTGAGTCGGCCCCAGCATTTT. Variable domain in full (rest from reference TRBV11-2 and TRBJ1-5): EAGVAQSPRYKIIEKRQSVAFWCNPISGHATLYWYQQILGQGPKLLIQFQNNGVVDDSQLPKDRFSAERLKGVDSTLKIQPAKLEDSAVYLCASSLSRPQHFGDGTRLSIL.

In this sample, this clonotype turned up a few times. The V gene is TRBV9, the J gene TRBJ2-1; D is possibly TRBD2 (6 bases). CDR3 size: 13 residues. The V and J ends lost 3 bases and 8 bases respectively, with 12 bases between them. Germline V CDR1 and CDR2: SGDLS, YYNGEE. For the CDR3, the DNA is TGTGCCAGCAGCGCGGGACTTTGGGATGAGCAGTTCTTC. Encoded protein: CASSAGLWDEQFF.

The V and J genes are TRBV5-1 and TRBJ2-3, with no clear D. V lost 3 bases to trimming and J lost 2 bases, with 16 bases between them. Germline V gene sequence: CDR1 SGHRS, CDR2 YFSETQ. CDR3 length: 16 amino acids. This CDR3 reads CASSSTSARLTDTQYF. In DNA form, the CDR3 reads TGCGCCAGCAGCTCCACCTCCGCTAGACTCACAGATACGCAGTATTTT.

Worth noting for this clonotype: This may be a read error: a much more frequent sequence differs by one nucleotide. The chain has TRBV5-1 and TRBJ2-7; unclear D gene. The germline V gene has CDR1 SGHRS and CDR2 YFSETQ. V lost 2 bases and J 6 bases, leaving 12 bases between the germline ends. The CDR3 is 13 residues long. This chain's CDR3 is CASSFHTGCEQYF. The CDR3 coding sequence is TGCGCCAGCAGCTTTCACACGGGCTGCGAGCAGTACTTC.

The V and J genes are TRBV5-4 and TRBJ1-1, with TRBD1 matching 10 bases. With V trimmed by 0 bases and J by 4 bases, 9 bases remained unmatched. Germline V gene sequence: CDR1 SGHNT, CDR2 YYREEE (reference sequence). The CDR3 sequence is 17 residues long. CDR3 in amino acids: CASSLARDRGGSTEAFF. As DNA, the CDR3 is TGTGCCAGCAGCTTGGCTCGGGACAGGGGCGGGAGCACTGAAGCTTTCTTT.